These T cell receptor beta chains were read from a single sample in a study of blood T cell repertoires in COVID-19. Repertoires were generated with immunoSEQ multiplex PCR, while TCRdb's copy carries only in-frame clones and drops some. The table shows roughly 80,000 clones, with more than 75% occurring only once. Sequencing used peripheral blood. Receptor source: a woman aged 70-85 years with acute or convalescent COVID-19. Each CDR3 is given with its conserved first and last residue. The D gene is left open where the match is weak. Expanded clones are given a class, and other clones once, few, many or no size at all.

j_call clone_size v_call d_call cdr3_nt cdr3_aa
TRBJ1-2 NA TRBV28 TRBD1 TGTGCCAGCAGTTCGGTCCTCAACAGGGGCATTAACTATGGCTACACCTTC CASSSVLNRGINYGYTF
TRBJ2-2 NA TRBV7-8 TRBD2 TGTGCCAGCAGCTTCGTCTCTTATGGACTAGCGGGGACCGGGGAGCTGTTTTTT CASSFVSYGLAGTGELFF
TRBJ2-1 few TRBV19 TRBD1 TGTGCCAGTAGTAGGACAGGGAGCTCCTACAATGAGCAGTTCTTC CASSRTGSSYNEQFF
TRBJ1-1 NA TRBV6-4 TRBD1 TGTGCCAGCAGTGACGTCTCCTTCGGACAGGGGGGATCTACTGAAGCTTTCTTT CASSDVSFGQGGSTEAFF
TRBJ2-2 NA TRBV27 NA TGTGCCAGCAGTTTAGGCCGAGGGGGCACCGGGGAGCTGTTTTTT CASSLGRGGTGELFF
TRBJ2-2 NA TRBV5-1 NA TGCGCCAGCAGCTTTCTGGGCGCGAACACCGGGGAGCTGTTTTTT CASSFLGANTGELFF
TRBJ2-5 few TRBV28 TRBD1 TGTGCCGCCAACGGACAGGGGGAAAAGACCCAGTACTTC CAANGQGEKTQYF
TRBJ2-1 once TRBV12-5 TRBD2 TGTGCTAGTGGTGGCAACTTTAGGGGACTAGCGGGAAAGAGCTCCTACAATGAGCAGTTCTTC CASGGNFRGLAGKSSYNEQFF
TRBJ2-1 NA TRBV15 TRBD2 TGTGCCACCAGCAGGACGGGAGGAAATGAGCAGTTCTTC CATSRTGGNEQFF
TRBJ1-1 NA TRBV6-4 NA TGTGCCAGCAGTGTCGACAGAAACACTGAAGCTTTCTTT CASSVDRNTEAFF
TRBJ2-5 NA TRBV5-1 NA TGCGCCAGCAGCTTGGCCGCGCAAGAGACCCAGTACTTC CASSLAAQETQYF
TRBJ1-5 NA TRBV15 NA TGTGCCACCAGCAGAGGAGGGGGTGACAGCAATCAGCCCCAGCATTTT CATSRGGGDSNQPQHF
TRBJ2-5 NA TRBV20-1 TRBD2 TGCAGTGCTAGTGGGACTAGCGTACTGCAAGAGACCCAGTACTTC CSASGTSVLQETQYF
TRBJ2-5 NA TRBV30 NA TGTGCCTGGAGTGTAATGAAGGTACAGGGACAAGAGACCCAGTACTTC CAWSVMKVQGQETQYF
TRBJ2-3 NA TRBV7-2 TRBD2 TGTGCCAGCAGAGTTAGCGGGAGTGGCACAGATACGCAGTATTTT CASRVSGSGTDTQYF
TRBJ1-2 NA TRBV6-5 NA TGTGCCAGCAGTTACCAGGGACAATTCTATGGCTACACCTTC CASSYQGQFYGYTF
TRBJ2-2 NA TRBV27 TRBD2 TGTGCCAGCAGTTTACCTGGGACTAGCGGGAGAACCGGGGAGCTGTTTTTT CASSLPGTSGRTGELFF
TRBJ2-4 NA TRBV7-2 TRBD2 TGTGCCAGCAGCTCCCCAAGGGGTAGCGGGAGGGCCGGGGTGAACATTCAGTACTTC CASSSPRGSGRAGVNIQYF
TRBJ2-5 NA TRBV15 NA TGTGCCACCAGCAGAGAGCGTGTGATTTACGAGACCCAGTACTTC CATSRERVIYETQYF
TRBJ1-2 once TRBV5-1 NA TGCGCCAGCAGTTCAGCGGCGACTAACTATGGCTACACCTTC CASSSAATNYGYTF
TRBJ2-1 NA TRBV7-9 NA TGTGCCAGCAGCTCACAGGGGGGGAATGAGCAGTTCTTC CASSSQGGNEQFF
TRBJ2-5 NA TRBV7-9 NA TGTGCCAGCAGCGGCTTTTCGGAGACCCAGTACTTC CASSGFSETQYF
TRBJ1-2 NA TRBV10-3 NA TGTGCCATCAACAGACAGAGTAACTATGGCTACACCTTC CAINRQSNYGYTF
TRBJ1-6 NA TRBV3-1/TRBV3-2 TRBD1 TGTGCCAGCAGCCCCCGACAGGGTTCGGATAATTCACCCCTCCACTTT CASSPRQGSDNSPLHF
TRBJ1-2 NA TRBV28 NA TGTGCCAGCTATACAGGGTCGAACTATGGCTACACCTTC CASYTGSNYGYTF
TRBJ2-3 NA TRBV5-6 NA TGTGCCAGCAGCTTGAAACAGGGCCTAAGGTCTGATACGCAGTATTTT CASSLKQGLRSDTQYF
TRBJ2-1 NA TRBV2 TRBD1 TGTGCCAGCAGGCTGGCGGGACAGGGCAACAATGAGCAGTTCTTC CASRLAGQGNNEQFF
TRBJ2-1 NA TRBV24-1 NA TGTGCCACCAGTGATCCAGACTGGGGCACACACAATGAGCAGTTCTTC CATSDPDWGTHNEQFF
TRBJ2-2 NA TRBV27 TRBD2 TGTGCCAGCCTAAATCTAGCGGGAGACACCGGGGAGCTGTTTTTT CASLNLAGDTGELFF
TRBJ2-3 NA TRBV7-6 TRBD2 TGTGCCAGCAGCCACGGACTAGCGGGGACAACAGATACGCAGTATTTT CASSHGLAGTTDTQYF
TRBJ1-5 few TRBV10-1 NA TGCGCCAGCATGAGGGTTGACAGGCACAATCAGCCCCAGCATTTT CASMRVDRHNQPQHF
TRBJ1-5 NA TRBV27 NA TGTGCCAGCAGTTTTTCCCACAATCAGCCCCAGCATTTT CASSFSHNQPQHF
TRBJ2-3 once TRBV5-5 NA TGTGCCAGCAGCACACTACAGGGTGGTAGCACAGATACGCAGTATTTT CASSTLQGGSTDTQYF
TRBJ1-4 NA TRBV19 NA TGTGCCAGTAGTACGACGGGGGTAGAAGAAAAACTGTTTTTT CASSTTGVEEKLFF
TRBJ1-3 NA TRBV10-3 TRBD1 TGTGCCACCCGGGACAGCCGCTCTGGAAACACCATATATTTT CATRDSRSGNTIYF
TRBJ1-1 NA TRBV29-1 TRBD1 TGCAGCGTGATGACAGGGATGAGCACTGAAGCTTTCTTT CSVMTGMSTEAFF
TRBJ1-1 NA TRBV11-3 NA TGTGCCAGCAGCTTATTACAGACCACTGAAGCTTTCTTT CASSLLQTTEAFF
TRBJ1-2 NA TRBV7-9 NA TGTGCCAGCAGTTCCCGGGAGAGGGCACCCGGCTACACCTTC CASSSRERAPGYTF
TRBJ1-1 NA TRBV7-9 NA TGTGCCAGCAGCCTCCAAGAAGGGGTGAACACTGAAGCTTTCTTT CASSLQEGVNTEAFF
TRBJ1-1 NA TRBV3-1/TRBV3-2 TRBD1 TGTGCCAGCAGCGTTCGACAGGGTAGCGCTGAAGCTTTCTTT CASSVRQGSAEAFF
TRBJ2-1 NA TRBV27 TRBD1 TGTGCCAGCAGGTACAGGGGATTGGGCCCCAATGAGCAGTTCTTC CASRYRGLGPNEQFF
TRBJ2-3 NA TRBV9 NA TGTGCCAGCAGCGTAAGACCACTCCACCTCCTCCCTAGCCCAGATACGCAGTATTTT CASSVRPLHLLPSPDTQYF
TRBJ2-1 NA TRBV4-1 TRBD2 TGCGCCAGCAGCCAAGATTCGGGGGGGGACTACAATGAGCAGTTCTTC CASSQDSGGDYNEQFF